This entry describes one TCR beta chain. As yet, its antigen is unknown. The junction shows a germline mismatch at one end, possibly a read error. RNA was extracted from bulk tissue without any cell sorting. This non-tumor lung sample came from over 3 cm beyond the tumor edge. This specimen belongs to a study of tumor and adjacent non-tumor tissue in lung cancer. The library came from three nested PCR rounds adapted from ARM-PCR protocols. TCRdb recomputed calls from the multiplex PCR reads with MiXCR, one row per CDR3 protein. The sample records fewer than 55,000 distinct CDR3 sequences, roughly three fifths being singletons. The V gene's germline CDR1 is MNHEY and CDR2 SVGAGI. This CDR3 has 14 amino acids. Study-wide points: TCR diversity was significantly greater in tumor than normal lung tissue.

Sequencing used distant non-tumor lung tissue. This chain uses TRBV6-5 with TRBJ1-1, with D perhaps TRBD1 (6 bases). The clonotype comes from a woman aged 40-49 years with non-small cell lung cancer. CDR3 in DNA: TGCGCCAGTAGCCCAGGGGACGGACTCACTCAAGCTTTCTTT. This encodes CASSPGDGLTQAFF.